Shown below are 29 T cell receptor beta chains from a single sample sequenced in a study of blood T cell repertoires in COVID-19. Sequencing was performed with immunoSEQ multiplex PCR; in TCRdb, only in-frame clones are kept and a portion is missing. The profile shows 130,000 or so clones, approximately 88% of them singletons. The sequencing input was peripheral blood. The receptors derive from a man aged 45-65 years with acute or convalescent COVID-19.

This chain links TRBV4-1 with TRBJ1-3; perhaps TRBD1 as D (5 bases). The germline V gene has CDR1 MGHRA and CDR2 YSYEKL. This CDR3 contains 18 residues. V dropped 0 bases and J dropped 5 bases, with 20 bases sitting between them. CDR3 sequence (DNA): TGCGCCAGCAGCCAAGATTTGGGGGGACCCCTCGTTAGAAACACCATATATTTT. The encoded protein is CASSQDLGGPLVRNTIYF.

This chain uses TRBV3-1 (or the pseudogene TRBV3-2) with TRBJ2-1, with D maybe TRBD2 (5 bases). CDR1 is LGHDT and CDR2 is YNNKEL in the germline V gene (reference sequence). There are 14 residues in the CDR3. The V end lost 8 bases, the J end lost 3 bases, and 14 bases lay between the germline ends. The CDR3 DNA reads TGTGCCAGCGCCCAGCGGAGCGGCTACAATGAGCAGTTCTTC. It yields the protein CASAQRSGYNEQFF.

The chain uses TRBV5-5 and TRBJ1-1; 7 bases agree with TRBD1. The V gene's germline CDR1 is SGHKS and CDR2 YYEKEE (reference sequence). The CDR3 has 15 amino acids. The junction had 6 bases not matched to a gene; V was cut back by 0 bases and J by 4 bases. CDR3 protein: CASSLGSRGVTEAFF. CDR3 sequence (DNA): TGTGCCAGCAGCTTGGGTTCCAGGGGGGTCACTGAAGCTTTCTTT.

CDR3 sequence reads: CSAFLRNEQFF. CDR3 coding DNA: TGCAGTGCTTTTCTGCGGAATGAGCAGTTCTTC. The rearrangement links TRBV20-1 to TRBJ2-1, with unresolved D. Germline loops: CDR1 DFQATT, CDR2 SNEGSKA (reference sequence). Trimming took off 5 bases at V and 7 bases at J, with 9 bases between the two ends. The CDR3 length is 11 residues.

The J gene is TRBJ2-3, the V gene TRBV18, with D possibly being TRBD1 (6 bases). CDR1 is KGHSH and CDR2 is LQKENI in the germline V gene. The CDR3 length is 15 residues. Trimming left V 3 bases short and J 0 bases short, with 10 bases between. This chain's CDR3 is CASSPTGISTDTQYF. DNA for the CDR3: TGTGCCAGCTCACCGACAGGAATTAGCACAGATACGCAGTATTTT. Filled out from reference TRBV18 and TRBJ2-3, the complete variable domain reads NAGVMQNPRHLVRRRGQEARLRCSPMKGHSHVYWYRQLPEEGLKFMVYLQKENIIDESGMPKERFSAEFPKEGPSILRIQQVVRGDSAAYFCASSPTGISTDTQYFGPGTRLTVL.

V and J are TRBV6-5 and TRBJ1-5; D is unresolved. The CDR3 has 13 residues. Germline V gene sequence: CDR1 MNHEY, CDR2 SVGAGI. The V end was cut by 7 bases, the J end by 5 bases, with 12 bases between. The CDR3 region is CASTTGGYQPQHF. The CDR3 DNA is TGTGCCAGCACCACCGGCGGATATCAGCCCCAGCATTTT.

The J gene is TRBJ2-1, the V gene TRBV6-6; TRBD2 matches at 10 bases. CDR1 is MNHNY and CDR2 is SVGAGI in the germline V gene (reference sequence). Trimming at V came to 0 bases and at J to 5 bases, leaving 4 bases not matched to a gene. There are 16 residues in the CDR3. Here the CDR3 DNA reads TGTGCCAGCAGTTACTCTCTGCTAGCGGGAGACAATGAGCAGTTCTTC. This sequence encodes CASSYSLLAGDNEQFF.

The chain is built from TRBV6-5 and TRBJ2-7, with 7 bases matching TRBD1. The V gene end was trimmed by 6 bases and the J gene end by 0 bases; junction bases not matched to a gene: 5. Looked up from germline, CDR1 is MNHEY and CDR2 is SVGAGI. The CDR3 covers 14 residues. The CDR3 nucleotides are TGTGCCAGCAGCTCGGGACAGAGCTCCTACGAGCAGTACTTC. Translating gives CASSSGQSSYEQYF.

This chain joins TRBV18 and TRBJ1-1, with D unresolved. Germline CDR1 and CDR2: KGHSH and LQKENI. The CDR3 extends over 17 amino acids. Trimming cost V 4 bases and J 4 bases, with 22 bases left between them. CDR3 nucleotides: TGTGCCAGCTCACGAGAGCCGGTGGTGGCGGGAGGCACTGAAGCTTTCTTT. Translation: CASSREPVVAGGTEAFF.

This CDR3 is CASRVFNYGYTF. Written as DNA, the CDR3 is TGTGCCTCCAGGGTCTTTAACTATGGCTACACCTTC. The chain carries TRBV30 and TRBJ1-2, with a weak D call TRBD1 (5 bases). CDR1 is GTSNPN and CDR2 is SVGIG in the germline V gene (reference sequence). Trimming left V 7 bases short and J 1 base short, with 10 bases between. This CDR3 comprises 12 residues.

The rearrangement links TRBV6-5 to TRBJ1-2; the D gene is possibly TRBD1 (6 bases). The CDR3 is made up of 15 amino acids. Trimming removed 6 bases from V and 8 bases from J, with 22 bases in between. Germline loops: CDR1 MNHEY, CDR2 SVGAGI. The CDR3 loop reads CASRLIIDRNRGYTF. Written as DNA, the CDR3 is TGTGCCAGCAGGTTGATTATAGACAGGAATCGGGGCTACACCTTC.

CDR3 sequence reads: CASSYQGQNTEAFF. CDR3 in DNA: TGTGCCAGCAGTTACCAGGGTCAGAACACTGAAGCTTTCTTT. The genes are TRBV6-6 and TRBJ1-1, with a possible D match to TRBD1 (5 bases). Trimming removed 2 bases at V and 1 base at J, with 8 bases between. The CDR3 runs to 14 residues. Germline V gives CDR1 MNHNY, CDR2 SVGAGI (reference sequence).

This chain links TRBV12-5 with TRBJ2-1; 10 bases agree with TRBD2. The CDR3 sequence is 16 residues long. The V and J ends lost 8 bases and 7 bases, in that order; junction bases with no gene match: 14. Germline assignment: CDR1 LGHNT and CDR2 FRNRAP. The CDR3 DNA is TGTGCTAGTCTGGGGGGGGGCTTAGCGGGGGGAAATGAGCAGTTCTTC. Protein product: CASLGGGLAGGNEQFF.

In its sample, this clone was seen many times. This CDR3 reads CASTLRGSTSSSGANVLTF. The CDR3 nucleotides read TGTGCCAGCACCCTGAGGGGGAGTACAAGCTCCTCTGGGGCCAACGTCCTGACTTTC. The chain links TRBV28 to TRBJ2-6; tentatively, D is TRBD1 (6 bases). CDR1 and CDR2 (germline): MDHEN, SYDVKM. The CDR3 is 19 residues long. Trimming stripped 7 bases from V and 0 bases from J, with 22 bases between.

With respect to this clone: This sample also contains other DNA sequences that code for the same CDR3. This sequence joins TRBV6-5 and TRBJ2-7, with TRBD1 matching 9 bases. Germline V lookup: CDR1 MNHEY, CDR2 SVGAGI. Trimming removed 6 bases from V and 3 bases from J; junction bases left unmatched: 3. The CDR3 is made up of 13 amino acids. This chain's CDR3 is CASRGTGFYEQYF. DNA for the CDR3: TGTGCCAGCAGGGGGACAGGGTTCTACGAGCAGTACTTC.

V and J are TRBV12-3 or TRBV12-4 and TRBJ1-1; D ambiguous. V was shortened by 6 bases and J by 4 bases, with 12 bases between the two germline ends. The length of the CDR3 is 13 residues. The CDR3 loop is CASRTWGGTEAFF. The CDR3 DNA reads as TGTGCCAGCAGAACCTGGGGAGGCACTGAAGCTTTCTTT.

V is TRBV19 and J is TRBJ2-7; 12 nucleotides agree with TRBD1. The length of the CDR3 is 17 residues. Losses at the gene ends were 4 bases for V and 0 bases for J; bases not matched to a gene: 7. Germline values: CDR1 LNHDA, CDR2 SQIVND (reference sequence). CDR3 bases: TGTGCCAGTAGTAACCCAGGGACAGGGGGCGACTCCTACGAGCAGTACTTC. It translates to CASSNPGTGGDSYEQYF.

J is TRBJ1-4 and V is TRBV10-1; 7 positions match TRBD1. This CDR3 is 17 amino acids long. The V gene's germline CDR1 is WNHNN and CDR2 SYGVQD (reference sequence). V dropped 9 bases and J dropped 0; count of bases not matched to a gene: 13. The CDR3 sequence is CASEKGRGPATNEKLFF. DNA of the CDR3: TGCGCCAGTGAAAAGGGAAGGGGGCCAGCAACTAATGAAAAACTGTTTTTT.

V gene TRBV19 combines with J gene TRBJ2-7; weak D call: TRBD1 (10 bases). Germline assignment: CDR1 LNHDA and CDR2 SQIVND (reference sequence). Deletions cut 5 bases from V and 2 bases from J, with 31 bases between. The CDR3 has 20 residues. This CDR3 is CASSPNRDRGIAGDTYEQYF. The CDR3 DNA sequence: TGTGCCAGTAGTCCAAACCGGGACAGGGGTATAGCGGGAGATACCTACGAGCAGTACTTC. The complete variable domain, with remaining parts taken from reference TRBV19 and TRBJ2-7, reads DGGITQSPKYLFRKEGQNVTLSCEQNLNHDAMYWYRQDPGQGLRLIYYSQIVNDFQKGDIAEGYSVSREKKESFPLTVTSAQKNPTAFYLCASSPNRDRGIAGDTYEQYFGPGTRLTVT.

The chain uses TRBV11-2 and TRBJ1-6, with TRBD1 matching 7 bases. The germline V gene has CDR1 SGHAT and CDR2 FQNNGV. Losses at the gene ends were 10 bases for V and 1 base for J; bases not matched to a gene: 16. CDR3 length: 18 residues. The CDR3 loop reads CATKRGQVVGSYNSPLHF. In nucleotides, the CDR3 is TGTGCCACCAAGAGGGGGCAGGTCGTGGGATCCTATAATTCACCCCTCCACTTT.

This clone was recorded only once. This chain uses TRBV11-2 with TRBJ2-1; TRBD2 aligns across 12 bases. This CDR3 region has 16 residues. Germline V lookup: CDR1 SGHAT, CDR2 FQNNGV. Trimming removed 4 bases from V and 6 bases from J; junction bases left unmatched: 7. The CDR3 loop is CASSSSGLAGFNEQFF. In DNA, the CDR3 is TGTGCCAGCAGCTCCTCCGGACTAGCGGGATTCAATGAGCAGTTCTTC.

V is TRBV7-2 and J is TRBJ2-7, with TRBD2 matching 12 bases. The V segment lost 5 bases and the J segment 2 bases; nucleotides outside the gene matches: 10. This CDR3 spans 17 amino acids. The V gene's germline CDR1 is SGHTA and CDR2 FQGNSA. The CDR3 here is CASSHSPSSGRAYEQYF. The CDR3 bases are TGTGCCAGCAGCCATAGCCCCTCTAGCGGGAGGGCCTACGAGCAGTACTTC.

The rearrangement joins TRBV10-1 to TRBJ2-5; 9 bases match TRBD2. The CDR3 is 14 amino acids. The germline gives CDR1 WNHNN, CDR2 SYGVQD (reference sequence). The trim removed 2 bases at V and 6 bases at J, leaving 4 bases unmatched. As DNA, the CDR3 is TGCGCCAGCAGTGAGGGTGGACTAGCGAAGACCCAGTACTTC. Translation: CASSEGGLAKTQYF.

CDR3 protein: CASSLDSPYGYTF. DNA of the CDR3: TGTGCCAGCAGTTTGGACAGTCCATATGGCTACACCTTC. The V call is TRBV12-3 or TRBV12-4, the J call TRBJ1-2; weak D call: TRBD1 (6 bases). This CDR3 contains 13 residues. Between the trimmed V and J ends, which lost 3 bases and 5 bases, there was a span of 10 bases.

CDR3 in amino acids: CASSLARHRNYGYTF. For the CDR3, the DNA is TGTGCCAGCAGCTTAGCGCGACACCGAAACTATGGCTACACCTTC. V and J are TRBV7-9 and TRBJ1-2; no firm D call. V dropped 0 bases and J dropped 2 bases, with 10 bases sitting between them. Germline CDR1 is SEHNR and CDR2 is FQNEAQ (reference sequence). CDR3 length: 15 residues.

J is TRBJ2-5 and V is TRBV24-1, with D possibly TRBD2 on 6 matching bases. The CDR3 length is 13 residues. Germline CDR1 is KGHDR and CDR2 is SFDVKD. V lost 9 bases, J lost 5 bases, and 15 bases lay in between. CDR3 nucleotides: TGTGCCACCGCAAGTGTAGCGGAGGAGACCCAGTACTTC. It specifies CATASVAEETQYF.

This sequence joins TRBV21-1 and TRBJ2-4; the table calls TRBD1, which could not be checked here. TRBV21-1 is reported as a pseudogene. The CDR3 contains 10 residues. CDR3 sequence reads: CASLQGPQYF. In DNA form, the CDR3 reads TGTGCCAGCCTACAGGGGCCGCAGTACTTC.

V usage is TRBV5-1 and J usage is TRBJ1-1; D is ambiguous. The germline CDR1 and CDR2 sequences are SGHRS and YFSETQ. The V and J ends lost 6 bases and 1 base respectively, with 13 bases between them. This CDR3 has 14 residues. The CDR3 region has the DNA TGCGCCAGCAACCTATTCCCCGGGAACACTGAAGCTTTCTTT. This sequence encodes CASNLFPGNTEAFF.

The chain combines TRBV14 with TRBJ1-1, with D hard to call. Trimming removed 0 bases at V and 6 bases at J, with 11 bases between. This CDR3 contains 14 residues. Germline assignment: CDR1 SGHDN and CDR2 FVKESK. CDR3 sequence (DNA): TGTGCCAGCAGCCAAGACCCGGCCGCGGCTGAAGCTTTCTTT. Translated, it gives CASSQDPAAAEAFF.